Described below is a single T cell receptor beta chain sequence and its context. The table came from immunoSEQ multiplex PCR; TCRdb's copy has only in-frame clones and leaves some out. The data show 720,000 or so clones, 70% to 90% seen once. These data originate in a study of shared T cell receptors in the human thymus. This CDR3 comprises 13 residues. Germline V gene sequence: CDR1 ENHRY, CDR2 SYGVKD. V dropped 7 bases and J dropped 4 bases, with 13 bases sitting between them. These data also formed part of another study, on human thymus T cells. As that report states: Infants, healthy and Finnish, who were having corrective surgery for congenital heart defects served as donors. What related research reported was that thymic repertoires overlapped highly among unrelated individuals.

The chain links TRBV10-3 to TRBJ1-1; a weak D match, TRBD1 (6 bases). The source of this sequence is a girl in the first two years of life with a congenital heart defect. Input material: thymocytes. This chain's CDR3 is CAITGQRSTEAFF. The CDR3 DNA sequence: TGTGCCATCACCGGACAGAGGAGCACTGAAGCTTTCTTT.